The present T cell receptor beta chain was sequenced within a study of blood T cell repertoires in COVID-19. About the research overall: Material from acute and convalescent COVID-19 was sourced from the United States, Italy and Spain. The analysed material was cDNA or gDNA that came from T cells, B-cell-depleted T cells, or PBMCs.

CDR1 is LNHDA, CDR2 SQIVND, per germline (reference sequence). J was trimmed by 7 bases and V by 4 bases; bases with no gene match: 15. CDR3 length: 18 residues. In the authors' workflow: Amplification of reference gene primers was used by the study to estimate nucleated cell counts. Libraries were prepared by immunoSEQ multiplex PCR; TCRdb keeps only in-frame clonotypes and omits some of them. V and J calls and clone size come straight from that table; D and trimming were deduced from the DNA. In the table there are 300,000 to 350,000 clones, roughly 87% of which are singletons. The sequenced material came from peripheral blood. The chain has TRBV19 and TRBJ2-1; 11 bases map to TRBD2. The source is a man between 18 and 29 years old with active or convalescent COVID-19. In DNA, the CDR3 is TGTGCCAGTAGTAAGTCGGCCTCACTAGCGGGAGTCGGGAATGAGCAGTTCTTC. Translating gives CASSKSASLAGVGNEQFF. Variable domain in full (rest from reference TRBV19 and TRBJ2-1): DGGITQSPKYLFRKEGQNVTLSCEQNLNHDAMYWYRQDPGQGLRLIYYSQIVNDFQKGDIAEGYSVSREKKESFPLTVTSAQKNPTAFYLCASSKSASLAGVGNEQFFGPGTRLTVL.